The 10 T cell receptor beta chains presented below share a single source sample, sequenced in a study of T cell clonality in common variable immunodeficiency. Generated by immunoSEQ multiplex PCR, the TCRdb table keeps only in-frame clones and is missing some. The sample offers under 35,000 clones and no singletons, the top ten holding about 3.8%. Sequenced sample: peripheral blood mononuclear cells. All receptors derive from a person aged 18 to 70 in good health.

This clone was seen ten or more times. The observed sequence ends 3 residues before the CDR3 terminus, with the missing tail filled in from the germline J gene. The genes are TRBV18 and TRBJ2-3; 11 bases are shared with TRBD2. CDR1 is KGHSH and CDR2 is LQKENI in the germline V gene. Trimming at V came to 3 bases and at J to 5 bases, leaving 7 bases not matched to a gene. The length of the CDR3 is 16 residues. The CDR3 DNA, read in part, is TGTGCCAGCTCACCGGGGACTAGCGGCCTCGGAGATACG. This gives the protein CASSPGTSGLGDT. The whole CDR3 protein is CASSPGTSGLGDTQYF.

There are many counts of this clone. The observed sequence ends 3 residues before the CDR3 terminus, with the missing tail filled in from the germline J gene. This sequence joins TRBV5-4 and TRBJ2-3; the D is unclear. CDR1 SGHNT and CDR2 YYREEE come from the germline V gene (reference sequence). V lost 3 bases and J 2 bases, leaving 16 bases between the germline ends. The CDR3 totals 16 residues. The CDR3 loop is CASSSEPIKHTDTQYF. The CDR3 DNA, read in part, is TGTGCCAGCAGCTCCGAGCCAATCAAGCACACAGATACG.

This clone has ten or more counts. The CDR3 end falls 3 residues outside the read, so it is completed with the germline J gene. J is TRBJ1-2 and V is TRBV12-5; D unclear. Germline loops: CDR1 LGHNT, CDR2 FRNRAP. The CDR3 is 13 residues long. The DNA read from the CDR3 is TGTGCTAGTGGCCCCGAGGGCCTGTCGGGC. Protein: CASGPEGLSG. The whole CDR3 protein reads CASGPEGLSGYTF.

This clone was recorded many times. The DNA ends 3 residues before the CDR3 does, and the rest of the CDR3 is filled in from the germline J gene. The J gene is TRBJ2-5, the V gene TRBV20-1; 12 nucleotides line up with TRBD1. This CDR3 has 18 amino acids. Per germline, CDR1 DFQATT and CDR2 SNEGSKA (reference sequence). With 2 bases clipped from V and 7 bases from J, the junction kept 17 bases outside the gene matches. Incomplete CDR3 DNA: TGCAGTGCTAGACGTCTAGACGGAAGGGACAGGGGGCAGCGGACC. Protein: CSARRLDGRDRGQRT. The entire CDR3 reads CSARRLDGRDRGQRTQYF.

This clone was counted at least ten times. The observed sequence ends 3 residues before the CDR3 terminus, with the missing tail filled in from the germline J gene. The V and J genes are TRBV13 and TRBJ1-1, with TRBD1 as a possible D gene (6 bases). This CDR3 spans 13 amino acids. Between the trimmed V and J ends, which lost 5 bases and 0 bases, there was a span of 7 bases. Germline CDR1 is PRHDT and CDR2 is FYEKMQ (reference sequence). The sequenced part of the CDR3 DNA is TGTGCCAGCAGCCGACAGGTGAACACTGAA. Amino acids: CASSRQVNTE. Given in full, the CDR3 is CASSRQVNTEAFF. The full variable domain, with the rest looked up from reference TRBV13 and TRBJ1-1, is AAGVIQSPRHLIKEKRETATLKCYPIPRHDTVYWYQQGPGQDPQFLISFYEKMQSDKGSIPDRFSAQQFSDYHSELNMSSLELGDSALYFCASSRQVNTEAFFGQGTRLTVV.

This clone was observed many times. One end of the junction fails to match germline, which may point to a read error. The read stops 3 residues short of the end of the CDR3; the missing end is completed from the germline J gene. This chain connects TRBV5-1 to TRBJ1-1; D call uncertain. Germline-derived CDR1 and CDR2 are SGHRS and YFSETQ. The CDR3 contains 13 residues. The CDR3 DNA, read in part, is TGCGTCAGCAGCTTGAGCGTCCTGGGTGAG. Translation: CVSSLSVLGE. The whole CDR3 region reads CVSSLSVLGEAFF.

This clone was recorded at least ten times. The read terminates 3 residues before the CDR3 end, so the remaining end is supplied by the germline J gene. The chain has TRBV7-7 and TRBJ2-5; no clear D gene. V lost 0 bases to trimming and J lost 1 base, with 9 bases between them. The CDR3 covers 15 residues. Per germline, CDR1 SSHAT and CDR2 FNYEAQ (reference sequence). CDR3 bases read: TGTGCCAGCAGCTTAGCCGCGGCAGCCCAAGAGACC. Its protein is CASSLAAAAQET. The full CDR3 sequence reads CASSLAAAAQETQYF.

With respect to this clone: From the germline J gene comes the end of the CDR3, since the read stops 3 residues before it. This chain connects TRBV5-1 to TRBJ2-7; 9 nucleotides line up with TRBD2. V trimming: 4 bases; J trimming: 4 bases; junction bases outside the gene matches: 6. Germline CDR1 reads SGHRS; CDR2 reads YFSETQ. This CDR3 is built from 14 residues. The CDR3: CASSTAAGGYEQYF. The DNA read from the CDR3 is TGCGCCAGCAGCACGGCCGCGGGAGGGTACGAG. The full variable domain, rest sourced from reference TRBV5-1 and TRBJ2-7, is KAGVTQTPRYLIKTRGQQVTLSCSPISGHRSVSWYQQTPGQGLQFLFEYFSETQRNKGNFPGRFSGRQFSNSRSEMNVSTLELGDSALYLCASSTAAGGYEQYFGPGTRLTVT.

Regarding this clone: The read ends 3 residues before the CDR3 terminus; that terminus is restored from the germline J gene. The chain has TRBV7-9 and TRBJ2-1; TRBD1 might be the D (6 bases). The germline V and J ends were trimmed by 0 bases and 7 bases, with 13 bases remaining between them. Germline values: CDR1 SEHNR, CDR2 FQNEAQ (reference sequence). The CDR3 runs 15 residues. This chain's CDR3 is CASSLAGALGNEQFF. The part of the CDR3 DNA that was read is TGTGCCAGCAGCTTAGCGGGGGCCTTGGGGAATGAG.

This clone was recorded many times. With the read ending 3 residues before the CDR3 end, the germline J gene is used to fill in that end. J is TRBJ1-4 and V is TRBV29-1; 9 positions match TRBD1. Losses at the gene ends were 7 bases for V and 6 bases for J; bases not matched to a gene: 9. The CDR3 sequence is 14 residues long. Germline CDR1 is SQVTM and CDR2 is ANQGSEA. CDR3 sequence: CSAGWTGEDEKLFF. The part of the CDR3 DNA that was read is TGCAGCGCTGGATGGACAGGGGAAGATGAAAAA.